What follows describes a single TCR beta chain. Sequenced by immunoSEQ multiplex PCR; TCRdb stores in-frame clones only, minus some. The sample carries fewer than 700,000 clones, 88% recorded once. The data belong to a study of shared T cell receptors in the human thymus. CDR1 and CDR2 from the germline V gene are MDHEN and SYDVKM. Trimming removed 6 bases from V and 0 bases from J, with 8 bases in between. CDR3 length: 13 residues. The data were also submitted as part of a second study, on human thymus T cells. Per that study: Resections that were taken during corrective heart surgery supplied the thymus tissue. Seemingly biased V and J gene usage marked thymic and blood repertoires. Reports from related research described highly overlapping thymic repertoires among unrelated individuals.

The specimen sequenced was thymocytes. The clonotype comes from a boy under two years old with a congenital heart defect. The chain links TRBV28 to TRBJ1-2, with D perhaps matching TRBD1 (6 bases). CDR3 sequence (DNA): TGTGCCAGCAGAGGGGGAGCTAACTATGGCTACACCTTC. It encodes CASRGGANYGYTF.